Following are 18 T cell receptor beta chains from one sample sequenced in a study of OX40 agonist ivuxolimab in advanced cancers. Generated by immunoSEQ multiplex PCR, the TCRdb table keeps only in-frame clones and is missing some. The data show some 68,000 clones, with roughly 86% seen just once and roughly 2% held by the top ten. The sequenced sample was CD4+ or CD8+ T cells sorted from blood, obtained in a trial of the OX40 agonist ivuxolimab. The receptors here all came from an adult with an advanced solid tumor such as melanoma, head and neck, liver or kidney cancer.

This chain connects TRBV11-2 to TRBJ2-7; 7 nucleotides line up with TRBD1. This CDR3 is built from 14 residues. V lost 5 bases, J lost 1 base, and 5 bases stayed unmatched. CDR1 and CDR2 from the germline V gene are SGHAT and FQNNGV. CDR3 bases: TGTGCCAGCAGCCAAGACAGGGCTTCCTACGAGCAGTACTTC. Translated, it gives CASSQDRASYEQYF.

The genes are TRBV5-1 and TRBJ1-4; maybe TRBD1 (5 bases). The germline CDR1 and CDR2 sequences are SGHRS and YFSETQ. The germline V and J ends were trimmed by 4 bases and 4 bases, with 11 bases remaining between them. The CDR3 totals 14 residues. The CDR3 DNA follows: TGCGCCAGCAGCCTATGGGGGGTTAATGAAAAACTGTTTTTT. Encoded protein: CASSLWGVNEKLFF.

Regarding this clone: The junction departs from germline at one end; a sequencing error may be responsible. The chain has TRBV7-7 and TRBJ2-1; tentatively, D is TRBD2 (5 bases). This CDR3 has 13 amino acids. Germline lookup yields CDR1 SSHAT and CDR2 FNYEAQ (reference sequence). In nucleotides, the CDR3 is TGTGCTAGCAGCGCTAGGGAGTTCGGTGAGCAGTTCTTC. Protein: CASSAREFGEQFF.

The chain links TRBV27 to TRBJ2-3; 12 nucleotides align to TRBD2. This CDR3 comprises 15 residues. Losses at the gene ends were 9 bases for V and 4 bases for J; bases not matched to a gene: 8. From germline, CDR1 is MNHEY and CDR2 SMNVEV (reference sequence). The CDR3: CASTPSGRAADTQYF. In nucleotides, the CDR3 is TGTGCCAGTACTCCTAGCGGGAGGGCCGCAGATACGCAGTATTTT.

This chain links TRBV5-6 with TRBJ2-7; perhaps D is TRBD1 or TRBD2 (5 bases each). The CDR3 consists of 13 residues. The germline V gene encodes CDR1 SGHDT and CDR2 YYEEEE. Trimming pared 4 bases from V and 6 bases from J, leaving 14 bases between. The CDR3 DNA sequence: TGTGCCAGCAGCCAGGGACCTCCACGCGAGCAGTACTTC. Translation gives CASSQGPPREQYF.

The chain uses TRBV19 and TRBJ1-5, with D possibly TRBD1 on 6 matching bases. From germline, CDR1 is LNHDA and CDR2 SQIVND (reference sequence). CDR3 length: 12 amino acids. V was trimmed by 9 bases and J by 4 bases, leaving 10 bases between them. The CDR3 nucleotides are TGTGCCAGCAACAGGGTTAATCAGCCCCAGCATTTT. This sequence encodes CASNRVNQPQHF.

This clone was found a few times. This chain uses TRBV28 with TRBJ2-7; 9 positions match TRBD2. J was trimmed by 4 bases and V by 5 bases; bases with no gene match: 12. The germline V gene encodes CDR1 MDHEN and CDR2 SYDVKM. The length of the CDR3 is 16 residues. As DNA, the CDR3 is TGTGCCAGCAGTCCGCCCATGGCTAGCGGGGAGTACGAGCAGTACTTC. As protein: CASSPPMASGEYEQYF. Using reference TRBV28 and TRBJ2-7 for the parts outside the CDR3, the full variable domain is DVKVTQSSRYLVKRTGEKVFLECVQDMDHENMFWYRQDPGLGLRLIYFSYDVKMKEKGDIPEGYSVSREKKERFSLILESASTNQTSMYLCASSPPMASGEYEQYFGPGTRLTVT.

This clone was picked up a small number of times. The chain links TRBV6-6 to TRBJ1-1, with a weak D call TRBD1 (6 bases). V lost 6 bases and J lost 5, with 10 bases in between. Germline V gene lookup returns CDR1 MNHNY and CDR2 SVGAGI (reference sequence). CDR3 length: 12 amino acids. CDR3 nucleotides: TGTGCCAGCAGCTACAGGGAAACTGAAGCTTTCTTT. Its protein is CASSYRETEAFF.

The rearrangement joins TRBV19 to TRBJ2-3, with 7 nucleotides matching TRBD1. There are 16 residues in the CDR3. V was clipped by 3 bases and J by 2 bases; unmatched bases: 8. The germline V gene encodes CDR1 LNHDA and CDR2 SQIVND (reference sequence). The CDR3 nucleotides read TGTGCCAGTAGTATCGGACAGGCCTTTGCCACAGATACGCAGTATTTT. It specifies CASSIGQAFATDTQYF.

V gene TRBV5-5 combines with J gene TRBJ2-5, with D perhaps matching TRBD1 or TRBD2 (6 bases each). The V gene's germline CDR1 is SGHKS and CDR2 YYEKEE (reference sequence). V was clipped by 4 bases and J by 5 bases, with 15 bases between them. The CDR3 extends over 14 amino acids. In DNA form, the CDR3 reads TGTGCCAGCAGCCCAGGAGGAGGGGGGGAGACCCAGTACTTC. Translation gives CASSPGGGGETQYF.

CDR3 nucleotide sequence: TGTGCCAGCAGTGACGGACATAGCAATCAGCCCCAGCATTTT. This encodes CASSDGHSNQPQHF. The V gene is TRBV6-5, the J gene TRBJ1-5; D may be TRBD1 (5 bases). The length of the CDR3 is 14 residues. V lost 5 bases and J lost 0, with 8 bases in between. Germline-derived CDR1 and CDR2 are MNHEY and SVGAGI.

This chain links TRBV5-4 with TRBJ1-4; 9 bases line up with TRBD1. Germline trimming cut 4 bases from V and 11 bases from J; bases unmatched to any gene: 9. The V gene's germline CDR1 is SGHNT and CDR2 YYREEE (reference sequence). This CDR3 comprises 14 residues. CDR3 coding DNA: TGTGCCAGCAGCCCCACAGGGGGCGAATCTAAACTGTTTTTT. Translating it yields CASSPTGGESKLFF. The entire variable domain, with the rest obtained from reference TRBV5-4 and TRBJ1-4, is as follows: ETGVTQSPTHLIKTRGQQVTLRCSSQSGHNTVSWYQQALGQGPQFIFQYYREEENGRGNFPPRFSGLQFPNYSSELNVNALELDDSALYLCASSPTGGESKLFFGSGTQLSVL.

This chain joins TRBV27 and TRBJ2-1; D is uncertain. Germline assignment: CDR1 MNHEY and CDR2 SMNVEV (reference sequence). CDR3 length equals 15 residues. V lost 0 bases, J lost 0 bases, and 6 bases lay in between. The CDR3 DNA is TGTGCCAGCAGTTTATCTAGTAGCTCCTACAATGAGCAGTTCTTC. It is translated as CASSLSSSSYNEQFF.

The chain has TRBV7-2 and TRBJ2-1, with 8 positions matching TRBD2. The CDR3 covers 15 residues. J lost 2 bases, V lost 8 bases, and 8 bases had no gene match. CDR1 and CDR2 from the germline V gene are SGHTA and FQGNSA. The DNA of the CDR3 is TGTGCCAGCCGGAACGGGAGGGTGGCCTACAATGAGCAGTTCTTC. Protein product: CASRNGRVAYNEQFF. The complete variable domain, with remaining parts taken from reference TRBV7-2 and TRBJ2-1, reads GAGVSQSPSNKVTEKGKDVELRCDPISGHTALYWYRQSLGQGLEFLIYFQGNSAPDKSGLPSDRFSAERTGGSVSTLTIQRTQQEDSAVYLCASRNGRVAYNEQFFGPGTRLTVL.

The chain carries TRBV4-2 and TRBJ1-2; D unclear. Germline V CDR1 and CDR2: LGHNA, YNFKEQ. This CDR3 spans 14 amino acids. V lost 4 bases and J 7 bases, leaving 16 bases between the germline ends. The CDR3 nucleotides are TGTGCCAGCAGCCCCTCCGACGCGACATTTGGCTACACCTTC. Its translation: CASSPSDATFGYTF.

The V and J genes are TRBV7-2 and TRBJ1-2; D gene unclear. Germline CDR1 and CDR2: SGHTA and FQGNSA. V was shortened by 4 bases and J by 2 bases, with 5 bases between the two germline ends. The CDR3 sequence is 12 residues long. CDR3 residues: CASSYRNYGYTF. The DNA of the CDR3 is TGTGCCAGCAGCTACAGAAACTATGGCTACACCTTC.

The chain has TRBV6-6 and TRBJ2-2, with D possibly matching TRBD2 (6 bases). The CDR3 totals 16 residues. V lost 1 base and J lost 3, with 12 bases in between. Germline V CDR1 and CDR2: MNHNY, SVGAGI (reference sequence). The CDR3 nucleotides read TGTGCCAGCAGTTACTTACCCACGGGGGACACCGGGGAGCTGTTTTTT. It encodes CASSYLPTGDTGELFF.

The rearrangement links TRBV5-1 to TRBJ2-1; TRBD1 matches 7 bases. This CDR3 comprises 13 residues. V lost 0 bases, J lost 9 bases, and 3 bases stayed unmatched. The germline gives CDR1 SGHRS, CDR2 YFSETQ. CDR3 region: CASSLETGVEQFF. Written as DNA, the CDR3 is TGCGCCAGCAGCTTGGAAACAGGGGTTGAGCAGTTCTTC.